This T cell receptor (beta chain) was recovered during a study of T-cell memory formation after mild COVID-19. Study-level results: Pre-infection memory carried some responding clones, suggesting that cross-reactive memory joined. The CD4+ clones that contracted clustered mainly within CM and EM, and the CD8+ clones concentrated in EMRA.

In TCRdb, the 5' RACE reads were re-called with MiXCR into one record per CDR3 protein. The sample lists about 140,000 distinct CDR3 sequences; 14% were seen once. Of note for this clonotype: Antigen: not known.

V lost 0 bases and J lost 5; bases outside the gene matches: 7. CDR1 is DFQATT and CDR2 is SNEGSKA in the germline V gene (reference sequence). The CDR3 runs 15 residues. Source material: PBMCs or a T cell subset sorted from them (not recorded which). The sequence was collected from an adult woman who had mild COVID-19 (a few samples of this study predate the infection). Cell type and time point are not known. The J gene is TRBJ2-7, the V gene TRBV20-1, with TRBD1 identical over 10 bases. CDR3 bases: TGCAGTGCTAGAGATTCGACAGGGGGCGAGCACGAGCAGTACTTC. Protein: CSARDSTGGEHEQYF.